This T cell receptor (beta chain) stems from a study of T-cell reconstitution after alpha-beta-depleted transplantation in children. Preparation of the TCRbeta library used unique molecular identifiers. TCRdb analysed the PCR reads with MiXCR anew, one entry per CDR3 protein. The table includes 200,000 to 250,000 distinct CDR3 sequences, approximately 9.9% detected once. Germline CDR1 and CDR2: KGHSH and LQKENI. The CDR3 runs to 14 residues. With 5 bases removed from V and 1 base from J, the gap between germline ends came to 9 bases. The V call is TRBV18, the J call TRBJ1-5; tentatively, D is TRBD1 (5 bases). The sequence came from a human donor who donated a stem cell graft to a child with SCID. The material was PBMCs from the stem cell graft donor, obtained from the stem cell graft. CDR3 residues: CASSSRDSNQPQHF. For the CDR3, the DNA is TGTGCCAGCTCATCTCGGGACAGCAATCAGCCCCAGCATTTT.